This paragraph reports one T cell receptor beta chain. The germline V gene encodes CDR1 SGHRS and CDR2 YFSETQ. This CDR3 comprises 17 residues. The V gene end was trimmed by 3 bases and the J gene end by 0 bases; junction bases not matched to a gene: 11. This sample was taken from a study of blood T cell repertoires in COVID-19. The table came from immunoSEQ multiplex PCR; TCRdb's copy has only in-frame clones and leaves some out. The table records around 380,000 clones, around 87% of them present only once. This sequence joins TRBV5-1 and TRBJ1-1, with 7 nucleotides matching TRBD1. The sequence was obtained from a man under 40 who had recovered from COVID-19. The specimen sequenced was PBMCs or T cells enriched from blood (not recorded which). The CDR3 loop reads CASSWIDRGLMNTEAFF. CDR3 sequence (DNA): TGCGCCAGCAGCTGGATTGATAGGGGGCTGATGAACACTGAAGCTTTCTTT.